This T cell receptor (beta chain) was profiled in a study of cytomegalovirus exposure and HLA in healthy donors. Findings of the study overall: First-cohort TCR clusters were later found to tend to co-occur in the approximately 110 validation repertoires. The investigators catalogued 150 to 200 TCR beta chains as cytomegalovirus-associated. Testing in vitro showed a few CMV-associated chains specific for CMV antigens.

Unmatched junction bases numbered 6, after V lost 6 bases and J lost 5 bases. CDR3 length: 13 residues. Germline values: CDR1 MNHNS, CDR2 SASEGT. Notes on this clone: Its antigen is undetermined.

The repertoire was sequenced with immunoSEQ multiplex PCR; TCRdb's copy has only in-frame clones and lacks some. The repertoire has 65,000 to 80,000 clones, 90% to 95% of them found once; the top ten carry about 1.9%. The sequenced sample was PBMCs. The receptor's source is a woman younger than 35 in good health and CMV-seropositive. This chain connects TRBV6-1 to TRBJ2-5; 7 nucleotides align to TRBD1. In DNA, the CDR3 is TGTGCCAGCAGGGAGACAGGGATGGAGACCCAGTACTTC. It specifies CASRETGMETQYF.